One T cell receptor beta chain is described in this entry. These data originate in a study of blood T cell repertoires in COVID-19. As for the study in general: Donors in the United States, Italy and Spain gave samples during acute or convalescent COVID-19. PBMCs, B-cell-depleted T cells, or T cells provided the cDNA or gDNA that made up the material.

As processed by the authors: Nucleated cell number was recorded as an estimate derived from reference gene primer amplification. Profiling relied on immunoSEQ multiplex PCR, and the TCRdb table lists in-frame clones only, not all of them. V and J calls and clone size follow that table, whereas D and trimming were derived from the DNA. The sample shows roughly 70,000 clones, roughly 87% of them seen only once. V was clipped by 2 bases and J by 1 base, with 11 bases between them. Germline V lookup: CDR1 SQVTM, CDR2 ANQGSEA. The CDR3 contains 14 residues. The sequenced sample consisted of peripheral blood. This receptor was identified in a woman aged 45 to 65 with active COVID-19. V usage is TRBV29-1 and J usage is TRBJ2-5; no reliable D call. The CDR3 sequence: CSVESEKTQETQYF. The CDR3 DNA reads as TGCAGCGTTGAATCGGAGAAAACCCAAGAGACCCAGTACTTC. Using reference TRBV29-1 and TRBJ2-5 for the parts outside the CDR3, the full variable domain is SAVISQKPSRDICQRGTSLTIQCQVDSQVTMMFWYRQQPGQSLTLIATANQGSEATYESGFVIDKFPISRPNLTFSTLTVSNMSPEDSSIYLCSVESEKTQETQYFGPGTRLLVL.